The 15 T cell receptor beta chains given below trace back to one sample, sequenced in a study of T cells after yellow fever vaccination. Using its own MiXCR run on the 5' RACE reads, TCRdb lists one record per CDR3 protein. The sample holds around 150,000 distinct CDR3 sequences, around 7.2% seen once. Here the sequenced sample was CD4+ T cells sorted from PBMCs, taken 4 to 6 days after the first yellow fever vaccination. These receptors were obtained from a man aged 18 to 30 who received the YFV17D yellow fever vaccine.

This clonotype was detected many times. The chain is built from TRBV7-9 and TRBJ1-2, with 12 bases fitting TRBD1. Trimming took 5 bases from V and 6 from J; bases not matched to a gene: 7. CDR1 and CDR2 (germline): SEHNR, FQNEAQ (reference sequence). This CDR3 region has 15 residues. CDR3 nucleotides: TGTGCCAGCAGCCGCCGGGACAGGGGGCTCCATGGCTACACCTTC. Protein: CASSRRDRGLHGYTF.

This clonotype has ten or more counts. The V call is TRBV5-1, the J call TRBJ2-3; 7 positions agree with TRBD2. V was clipped by 0 bases and J by 4 bases; unmatched bases: 11. CDR3 length: 17 residues. Germline-derived CDR1 and CDR2 are SGHRS and YFSETQ. The chain's CDR3 is CASSLDTTQGGSDTQYF. The CDR3 DNA reads TGCGCCAGCAGCTTGGATACCACGCAGGGAGGGTCAGATACGCAGTATTTT.

The gene calls are TRBV5-4 and TRBJ1-1; D remains ambiguous. Germline V gene sequence: CDR1 SGHNT, CDR2 YYREEE (reference sequence). Trimming shortened V by 3 bases and J by 4 bases, and 7 bases separated the two germline ends. The CDR3 covers 12 residues. CDR3 sequence reads: CASSWKGTEAFF. CDR3 nucleotide sequence: TGTGCCAGCAGCTGGAAGGGCACTGAAGCTTTCTTT.

A few counts support this clonotype. This chain joins TRBV5-1 and TRBJ2-1; D remains ambiguous. Germline CDR1 reads SGHRS; CDR2 reads YFSETQ. Trimming removed 4 bases from V and 0 bases from J, with 17 bases in between. CDR3 length: 17 residues. CDR3 sequence: CASSADVPPSSYNEQFF. CDR3 in DNA: TGCGCCAGCAGCGCTGATGTGCCGCCGAGCTCCTACAATGAGCAGTTCTTC. Full variable domain (outside the CDR3, taken from reference TRBV5-1 and TRBJ2-1): KAGVTQTPRYLIKTRGQQVTLSCSPISGHRSVSWYQQTPGQGLQFLFEYFSETQRNKGNFPGRFSGRQFSNSRSEMNVSTLELGDSALYLCASSADVPPSSYNEQFFGPGTRLTVL.

This clonotype was counted only a few times. The V call is TRBV5-1, the J call TRBJ1-2; the D gene is possibly TRBD1 (5 bases). Germline lookup yields CDR1 SGHRS and CDR2 YFSETQ. Trimming removed 5 bases from V and 3 bases from J, with 11 bases in between. The CDR3 spans 13 residues. The chain's CDR3 is CASSEGIDYGYTF. The DNA of the CDR3 is TGCGCCAGCAGTGAGGGGATCGACTATGGCTACACCTTC. Based on the CDR3 plus reference TRBV5-1 and TRBJ1-2, the full variable domain is KAGVTQTPRYLIKTRGQQVTLSCSPISGHRSVSWYQQTPGQGLQFLFEYFSETQRNKGNFPGRFSGRQFSNSRSEMNVSTLELGDSALYLCASSEGIDYGYTFGSGTRLTVV.

This clonotype was observed at least ten times. The chain carries TRBV5-1 and TRBJ2-2; 9 nucleotides agree with TRBD1. Trimming cost V 2 bases and J 6 bases; bases outside gene matches: 5. The length of the CDR3 is 15 residues. The germline V gene has CDR1 SGHRS and CDR2 YFSETQ. This CDR3 is CASSFRTGDPGELFF. The CDR3 DNA follows: TGCGCCAGCAGCTTCCGGACAGGGGATCCCGGGGAGCTGTTTTTT.

This clonotype has ten or more counts. CDR3 amino acids: CASSKGRGEQYV. CDR3 sequence (DNA): TGTGCCAGCAGCAAGGGAAGGGGAGAGCAGTACGTC. The V gene is TRBV12-3 or TRBV12-4, the J gene TRBJ2-7; possibly TRBD1 for D (5 bases). Trimming removed 6 bases at V and 7 bases at J, with 13 bases between. This CDR3 is 12 amino acids long.

This clonotype was observed at least ten times. This chain uses TRBV5-8 with TRBJ2-2; TRBD2 aligns across 8 bases. The CDR3 spans 15 residues. Germline V lookup: CDR1 SGHTS, CDR2 YDEGEE. Unmatched junction bases numbered 3, after V lost 4 bases and J lost 1 base. CDR3 sequence (DNA): TGTGCCAGCAGCCGGAGCGGGGGGAACACCGGGGAGCTGTTTTTT. It is translated as CASSRSGGNTGELFF. The variable domain in full, with the rest retrieved from reference TRBV5-8 and TRBJ2-2, is EAGVTQSPTHLIKTRGQQATLRCSPISGHTSVYWYQQALGLGLQFLLWYDEGEERNRGNFPPRFSGRQFPNYSSELNVNALELEDSALYLCASSRSGGNTGELFFGEGSRLTVL.

The chain combines TRBV29-1 with TRBJ1-5; D not resolved. This CDR3 contains 15 residues. CDR1 SQVTM and CDR2 ANQGSEA come from the germline V gene. Trimming shortened V by 6 bases and J by 2 bases, and 17 bases separated the two germline ends. CDR3 coding DNA: TGCAGCGTAGTTCCCGGACCGGGAGGCAATCAGCCCCAGCATTTT. This gives the protein CSVVPGPGGNQPQHF.

Details on this clonotype: A single base separates this from a much larger clone, so it may be a read error. The V gene is TRBV7-2, the J gene TRBJ1-1; no definite D call. The V gene's germline CDR1 is SGHTA and CDR2 FQGNSA. The ends were cut back, 3 bases at V and 6 bases at J, with 8 bases in the middle. The CDR3 totals 12 residues. The DNA for the CDR3 is TGTGCCAGCAGCTTTATGAGGGCTGAAGCTTTCTTT. This codes for CASSFMRAEAFF.

The chain is built from TRBV6-2 or TRBV6-3 and TRBJ2-3; 8 bases are a match to TRBD2. With 2 bases clipped from V and 4 bases from J, the junction kept 2 bases outside the gene matches. This CDR3 is 14 amino acids long. Germline loops: CDR1 MNHEY, CDR2 SVGEGT. Here the CDR3 reads CASSYGAGADTQYF. CDR3 DNA sequence: TGTGCCAGCAGTTACGGAGCGGGGGCAGATACGCAGTATTTT.

In this sample, this clonotype turned up many times. This sequence joins TRBV4-3 and TRBJ2-7; 9 positions agree with TRBD2. V lost 6 bases, J lost 5 bases, and 8 bases stayed unmatched. Germline values: CDR1 LGHNA, CDR2 YSLEER. This CDR3 spans 14 amino acids. The CDR3 protein is CASSSRGGVDEQYF. The CDR3 coding sequence is TGCGCCAGCAGTTCGCGCGGGGGGGTGGACGAGCAGTACTTC.

This clonotype was recorded at least ten times. The chain carries TRBV5-1 and TRBJ1-4; 9 bases align to TRBD1. V lost 4 bases and J lost 8; bases outside the gene matches: 9. Germline V gene lookup returns CDR1 SGHRS and CDR2 YFSETQ. The CDR3 loop spans 15 amino acids. CDR3 region: CASSPSRQGGEKLFF. The CDR3 DNA reads as TGCGCCAGCAGCCCGTCACGACAGGGGGGCGAAAAACTGTTTTTT.

This clonotype occurred a few times. The rearrangement links TRBV12-3 or TRBV12-4 to TRBJ1-4, with 8 nucleotides matching TRBD1. The CDR3 spans 14 residues. V shed 3 bases and J 7 bases; nucleotides not matched to a gene: 4. CDR3: CASSFRTGSEKLFF. CDR3 bases: TGTGCCAGCAGTTTCCGGACAGGGAGTGAAAAACTGTTTTTT.

This clonotype was observed at least ten times. This rearrangement joins TRBV7-2 to TRBJ2-1; no clear D. This CDR3 region has 12 residues. CDR1 and CDR2 (germline): SGHTA, FQGNSA. V gave up 1 base and J gave up 10 bases, with 8 bases separating them. Here the CDR3 reads CASSLVGWEQFF. DNA of the CDR3: TGTGCCAGCAGCTTAGTCGGGTGGGAGCAGTTCTTC.